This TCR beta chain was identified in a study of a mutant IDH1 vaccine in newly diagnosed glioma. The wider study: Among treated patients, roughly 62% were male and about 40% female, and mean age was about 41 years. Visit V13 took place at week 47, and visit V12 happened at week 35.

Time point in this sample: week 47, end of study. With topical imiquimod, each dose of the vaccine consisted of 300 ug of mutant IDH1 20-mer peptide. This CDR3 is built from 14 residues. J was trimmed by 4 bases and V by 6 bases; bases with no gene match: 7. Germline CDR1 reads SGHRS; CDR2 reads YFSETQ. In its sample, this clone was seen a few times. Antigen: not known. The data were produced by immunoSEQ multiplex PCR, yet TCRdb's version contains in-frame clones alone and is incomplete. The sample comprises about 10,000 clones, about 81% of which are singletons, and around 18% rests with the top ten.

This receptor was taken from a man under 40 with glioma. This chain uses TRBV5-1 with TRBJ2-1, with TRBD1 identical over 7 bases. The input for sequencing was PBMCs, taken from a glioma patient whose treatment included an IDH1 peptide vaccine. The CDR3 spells CASTVTRGYNEQFF. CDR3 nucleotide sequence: TGCGCCAGCACTGTGACCAGGGGGTACAATGAGCAGTTCTTC.